The rows below give T cell receptor beta chains drawn from one sample of a study of Ad26.COV2.S vaccination and SARS-CoV-2 variants. Sequenced by immunoSEQ multiplex PCR; TCRdb stores in-frame clones only, minus some. The table includes a few hundred thousand clones, roughly 90% detected once. Sequenced material: peripheral blood, taken in a trial of Ad26.COV2.S vaccine versus placebo. These receptors were obtained from a person between 18 and 60 years old who received the Ad26.COV2.S COVID-19 vaccine or a placebo. Both conserved end residues are part of each CDR3. A D gene is named only where the DNA matches it firmly. Only part of the rows carry a size: once, few, many, or a class if the clone is expanded.

TRBJ2-1,.,TRBV25-1,.,CASSVADSYNEQFF,TGTGCCAGCAGTGTAGCGGACTCCTACAATGAGCAGTTCTTC
TRBJ1-4,.,TRBV5-6,.,CASSLYGGGFNEKLFF,TGTGCCAGCAGCTTGTACGGGGGCGGGTTTAATGAAAAACTGTTTTTT
TRBJ2-5,.,TRBV7-2,TRBD2,CASSFPTSVETQYF,TGTGCCAGCAGCTTTCCGACTAGCGTGGAGACCCAGTACTTC
TRBJ1-6,once,TRBV27,.,CASSPSLTGLGNSPLHF,TGTGCCAGCAGTCCCTCGCTTACGGGGCTGGGTAATTCACCCCTCCACTTT
TRBJ1-3,few,TRBV6-5,.,CASSYSAASGNTIYF,TGTGCCAGCAGTTACTCGGCGGCCTCTGGAAACACCATATATTTT
TRBJ2-1,.,TRBV19,TRBD2,CASSASGSSNEQFF,TGTGCCAGTAGTGCTAGCGGGAGTAGCAATGAGCAGTTCTTC
TRBJ2-1,.,TRBV5-1,TRBD2,CASSSLTSATNNEQFF,TGCGCCAGCAGCTCGCTGACTAGCGCTACGAACAATGAGCAGTTCTTC
TRBJ1-1,.,TRBV12-3/TRBV12-4,.,CASCEDISAEAFF,TGTGCCAGCTGCGAGGACATCTCGGCTGAAGCTTTCTTT
TRBJ1-1,.,TRBV23-1,.,CASSQLSPQVHTEAFF,TGCGCCAGCAGTCAATTGAGTCCGCAGGTACACACTGAAGCTTTCTTT
TRBJ2-1,many,TRBV7-6,TRBD2,CASSLSNPAGGNEQFF,TGTGCCAGCAGCTTATCCAACCCAGCGGGAGGGAATGAGCAGTTCTTC
TRBJ1-2,.,TRBV19,.,CASSISSPSGYGYTF,TGTGCCAGTAGTATAAGTTCACCGTCGGGCTATGGCTACACCTTC
TRBJ1-2,once,TRBV7-2,.,CASSLGVGEGTNYGYTF,TGTGCCAGCAGCTTAGGGGTGGGGGAGGGAACTAACTATGGCTACACCTTC
TRBJ2-3,once,TRBV20-1,.,CSAPSTDTQYF,TGCAGTGCTCCGAGCACAGATACGCAGTATTTT
TRBJ1-1,.,TRBV6-2/TRBV6-3,.,CASSPGRWGERNTEAFF,TGTGCCAGCAGCCCCGGCAGGTGGGGGGAAAGGAACACTGAAGCTTTCTTT
TRBJ2-3,.,TRBV27,TRBD2,CASSLAGFTDTQYF,TGTGCCAGCTCACTAGCGGGGTTCACAGATACGCAGTATTTT
TRBJ2-1,.,TRBV15,.,CATSAGLTYNEQFF,TGTGCCACCAGCGCGGGACTTACCTACAATGAGCAGTTCTTC
TRBJ1-4,.,TRBV5-1,TRBD1,CASSSRQGWNEKLFF,TGCGCCAGCAGCTCCAGACAGGGTTGGAATGAAAAACTGTTTTTT
TRBJ2-5,.,TRBV6-2/TRBV6-3,.,CASSPGTFHLSQETQYF,TGTGCCAGCAGTCCCGGGACATTTCATTTATCTCAAGAGACCCAGTACTTC
TRBJ2-5,.,TRBV5-4,TRBD2,CASSPGLAGSETQYF,TGTGCCAGCAGCCCCGGACTAGCGGGGAGCGAGACCCAGTACTTC
TRBJ1-2,.,TRBV27,TRBD1,CASSATGQGAGGYTF,TGTGCCAGCAGCGCAACCGGACAGGGGGCGGGCGGCTACACCTTC
TRBJ1-1,.,TRBV12-3/TRBV12-4,.,CASSLLNIEAFF,TGTGCCAGCAGCCTATTAAATATCGAAGCTTTCTTT
TRBJ2-3,.,TRBV7-2,.,CASSFEWGAPDTQYF,TGTGCCAGCAGCTTTGAATGGGGGGCCCCAGATACGCAGTATTTT